This TCR beta chain was profiled in a study of T cells in women clearing cervical HPV infection. The wider study: Blood came at first lesion visit for cases, post-clearance for controls. Notes on the study in general: Effector/memory and HPV-specific T cells were not isolated, and association timing is unknown.

Trimming cost V 5 bases and J 4 bases, with 11 bases left between them. The germline gives CDR1 SGHAT, CDR2 FQNNGV. CDR3 size: 13 residues. With respect to this clone: Its antigen is unidentified. Coverage ceases 3 residues before the CDR3 finishes, and the germline J gene fills in the end.

TCRdb's table, derived via immunoSEQ multiplex PCR, lists solely in-frame clones and lacks some. This sample's table reports over 25,000 clones. The receptor's source is a woman aged 18-70 years with a cervical HPV16 infection that either progressed to CIN3+ or cleared (not recorded which). This chain uses TRBV11-2 with TRBJ1-1; D gene ambiguous. Sequenced: blood buffy coat. This CDR3 reads CASSQELGTEAFF. The DNA read from the CDR3 is TGTGCCAGCAGCCAGGAGTTGGGCACTGAA.